This section outlines one T cell receptor beta chain sequence together with its context. Germline assignment: CDR1 SGHRS and CDR2 YFSETQ. Trimming left V 3 bases short and J 2 bases short, with 15 bases between. This CDR3 contains 16 residues. The data were obtained in a study of OX40 agonist ivuxolimab in advanced cancers. Study overall: Cohort: approximately 83% men, mean age approximately 60, aged roughly 23 to 79.

The study sampled blood at baseline, cycle 4 day 1, and cycle 7 day 1. Using immunoSEQ multiplex PCR, the repertoire was profiled, and TCRdb retains in-frame clones only, with some absent. Counted here are some 62,000 clones, 92% occurring once; the ten biggest clones make up roughly 0.6%. The sequence was collected from an adult with an advanced solid tumor such as melanoma, head and neck, liver or kidney cancer. This material consisted of CD4+ or CD8+ T cells sorted from blood, taken in a trial of the OX40 agonist ivuxolimab. The chain carries TRBV5-1 and TRBJ2-1, with D tentatively TRBD2 (6 bases). The CDR3 is CASSWNLAETYNEQFF. The DNA of the CDR3 is TGCGCCAGCAGCTGGAATTTAGCGGAAACCTACAATGAGCAGTTCTTC. Together with reference TRBV5-1 and TRBJ2-1, the CDR3 gives the full variable domain: KAGVTQTPRYLIKTRGQQVTLSCSPISGHRSVSWYQQTPGQGLQFLFEYFSETQRNKGNFPGRFSGRQFSNSRSEMNVSTLELGDSALYLCASSWNLAETYNEQFFGPGTRLTVL.